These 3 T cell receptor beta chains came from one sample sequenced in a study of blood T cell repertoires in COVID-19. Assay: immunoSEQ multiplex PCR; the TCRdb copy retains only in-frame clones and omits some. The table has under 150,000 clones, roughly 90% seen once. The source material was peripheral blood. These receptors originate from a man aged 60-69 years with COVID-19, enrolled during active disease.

CDR3 DNA sequence: TGTGCCAGCAGTTTATCCGGGACAGGGTTCAATGAGCAGTTCTTC. The encoded protein is CASSLSGTGFNEQFF. The rearrangement links TRBV28 to TRBJ2-1; 9 nucleotides align to TRBD1. V lost 1 base, J lost 6 bases, and 4 bases stayed unmatched. There are 15 residues in the CDR3. Germline-derived CDR1 and CDR2 are MDHEN and SYDVKM.

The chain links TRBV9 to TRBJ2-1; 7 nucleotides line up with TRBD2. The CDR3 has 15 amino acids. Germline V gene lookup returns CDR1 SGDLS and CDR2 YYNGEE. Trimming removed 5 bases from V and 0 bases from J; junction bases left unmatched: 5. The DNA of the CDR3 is TGTGCCAGCAGTATCGGGGGGAGCTCCTACAATGAGCAGTTCTTC. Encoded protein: CASSIGGSSYNEQFF.

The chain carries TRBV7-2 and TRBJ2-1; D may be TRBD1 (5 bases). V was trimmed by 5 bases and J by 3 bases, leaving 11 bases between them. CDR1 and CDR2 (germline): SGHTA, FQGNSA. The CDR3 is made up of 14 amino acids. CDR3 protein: CASSTGRLYNEQFF. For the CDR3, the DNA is TGTGCCAGCAGCACAGGACGCCTCTACAATGAGCAGTTCTTC.